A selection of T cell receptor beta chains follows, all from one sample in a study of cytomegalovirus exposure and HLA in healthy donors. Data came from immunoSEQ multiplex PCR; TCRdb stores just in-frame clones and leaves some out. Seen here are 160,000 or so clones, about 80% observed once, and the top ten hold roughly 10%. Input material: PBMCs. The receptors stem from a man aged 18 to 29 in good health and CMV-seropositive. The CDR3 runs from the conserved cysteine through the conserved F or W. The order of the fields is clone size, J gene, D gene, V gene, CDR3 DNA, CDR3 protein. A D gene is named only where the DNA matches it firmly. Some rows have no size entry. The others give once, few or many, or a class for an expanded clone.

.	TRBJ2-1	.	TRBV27	TGTGCCAGCAGTTTAAAAGTCGGGATAAACAATGAGCAGTTCTTC	CASSLKVGINNEQFF
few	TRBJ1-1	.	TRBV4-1	TGCGCCAGCAGCCGACCCGACCGGAGTACTGAAGCTTTCTTT	CASSRPDRSTEAFF
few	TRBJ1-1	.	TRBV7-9	TGTGCCAGCAGCCCCTCAGGGGCAGTTGAAGCTTTCTTT	CASSPSGAVEAFF
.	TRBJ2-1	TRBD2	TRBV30	TGTGCCTGGAGCCCCAGCGGGAGGTCCTACAATGAGCAGTTCTTC	CAWSPSGRSYNEQFF
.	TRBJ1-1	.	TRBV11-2	TGTGCCAGCAGCTTAGCGATGGGAGGGTCGCGGGGAGGCACTGAAGCTTTCTTT	CASSLAMGGSRGGTEAFF
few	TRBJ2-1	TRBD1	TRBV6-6	TGTGCCAGCAGTTATTACAGGGGGCAGGGGGTAAATGAGCAGTTCTTC	CASSYYRGQGVNEQFF
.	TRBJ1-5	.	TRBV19	TGTGCCAGTAGTTCCCGGGCGGGTAGGATGGGTCAGCCCCAGCATTTT	CASSSRAGRMGQPQHF
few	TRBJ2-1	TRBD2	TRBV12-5	TGTGCTAGTGGTCCCGGACTAGCGGGGAGCTCCTACAATGAGCAGTTCTTC	CASGPGLAGSSYNEQFF
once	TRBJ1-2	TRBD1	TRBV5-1	TGCGCCACCCGGACAGGGGGCTCTATGGGTGGCTACACCTTC	CATRTGGSMGGYTF
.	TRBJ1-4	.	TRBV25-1	TGTGCCAGCAGTGAATCCCTCGGAACTAATGAAAAACTGTTTTTT	CASSESLGTNEKLFF
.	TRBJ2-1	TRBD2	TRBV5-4	TGTGCCAGCAGCCGCGGGGGGAACTCCTACAATGAGCAGTTCTTC	CASSRGGNSYNEQFF
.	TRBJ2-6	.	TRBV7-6	TGTGCCAGCAGCCAAATGGAGTCCGGGGCCAACGTCCTGACTTTC	CASSQMESGANVLTF
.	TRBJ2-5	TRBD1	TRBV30	TGTGCCTGGAGCGAGGCAAGGGGGCGGGAGACCCAGTACTTC	CAWSEARGRETQYF
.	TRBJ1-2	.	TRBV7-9	TGTTCCAGCAGCCGAGAGGGAGCTAACTATGGCTACACCTTC	CSSSREGANYGYTF
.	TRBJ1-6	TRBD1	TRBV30	TGTGCCTGGGCCCCGGGACAGATTAATTCACCCCTCCACTTT	CAWAPGQINSPLHF
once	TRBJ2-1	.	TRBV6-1	TGTGCCAGCAGTGGACATTCGTCAGGCTACAATGAGCAGTTCTTC	CASSGHSSGYNEQFF
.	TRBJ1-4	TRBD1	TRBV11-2	TGTGCCAGCAGCCCGGGACAGGTGTTTAATGAAAAACTGTTTTTT	CASSPGQVFNEKLFF
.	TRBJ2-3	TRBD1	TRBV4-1	TGCGCCAGCAGCCTACAGGGGTCCGATACGCAGTATTTT	CASSLQGSDTQYF
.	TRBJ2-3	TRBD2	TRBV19	TGTGCCAGTAGTATAGGAGGACTAGTTATAGATACGCAGTATTTT	CASSIGGLVIDTQYF
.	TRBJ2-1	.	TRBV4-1	TGCGCCAGCAGCCAACCCGGGGGGCATTACAATGAGCAGTTCTTC	CASSQPGGHYNEQFF
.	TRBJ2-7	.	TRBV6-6	TGTGCCAGCACGCAAGCGCGGGCCTACGAGCAGTACTTC	CASTQARAYEQYF
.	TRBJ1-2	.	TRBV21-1	TGTGCCAGCAGCAACCCCACAGGGGTCTACTATGGCTACACCTTC	CASSNPTGVYYGYTF
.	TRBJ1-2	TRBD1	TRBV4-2	TGTGCCAGCAGCCAAGTCCGCGACAGGGGCGACTATGGCTACACCTTC	CASSQVRDRGDYGYTF
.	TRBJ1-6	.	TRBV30	TGTGCCTGGAAGCTTGAACTACAGGGCAATTCACCCCTCCACTTT	CAWKLELQGNSPLHF
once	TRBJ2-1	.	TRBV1	TGCACCAGCAGCCGGACTAGCGGGAGACGGGTCGCCTACAATGAGCAGTTCTTC	CTSSRTSGRRVAYNEQFF
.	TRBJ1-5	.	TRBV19	TGTGCCAGTACCTATTCCACGGGGTGGGGCAATCAGCCCCAGCATTTT	CASTYSTGWGNQPQHF
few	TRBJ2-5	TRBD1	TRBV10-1	TGCGCCAGCAGTGAGTCACAGGGGGCCGGGGAGACCCAGTACTTC	CASSESQGAGETQYF
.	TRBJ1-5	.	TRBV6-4	TGTGCCAGCAGTTTTGAGGCCGATCAGCCCCAGCATTTT	CASSFEADQPQHF
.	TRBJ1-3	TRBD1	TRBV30	TGTGCCTGGAGTCCAGGGGGGGGAAACACCATATATTTT	CAWSPGGGNTIYF
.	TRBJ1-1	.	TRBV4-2	TGTGCCAGCAGCCAACAGGGGAAGGACACTGAAGCTTTCTTT	CASSQQGKDTEAFF
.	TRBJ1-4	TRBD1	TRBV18	TGTGCCAGCTCACCTGGGACAGAGCTAAATGAAAAACTGTTTTTT	CASSPGTELNEKLFF
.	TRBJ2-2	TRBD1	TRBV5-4	TGTGCCAGCAGCGCCGGACAGGTTAACACCGGGGAGCTGTTTTTT	CASSAGQVNTGELFF
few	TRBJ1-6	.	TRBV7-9	TGTGCCAGCAGCTTAGCGCATGGGGCTAACTCACCCCTCCACTTT	CASSLAHGANSPLHF
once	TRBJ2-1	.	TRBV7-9	TGTGCCAGCAGCCGTAATCCTGAGCAGTTCTTC	CASSRNPEQFF
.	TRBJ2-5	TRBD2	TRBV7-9	TGTGCCAGCAGCTTGCTAGCGGGGGAGACCCAGTACTTC	CASSLLAGETQYF
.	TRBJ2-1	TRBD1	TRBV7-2	TGTGCCAGCAGCACAGTACCCCGGGACAGCAATGAGCAGTTCTTC	CASSTVPRDSNEQFF
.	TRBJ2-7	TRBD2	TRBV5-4	TGTGCCAGCAGCACTAGCGGGAGGGCCTACGAGCAGTACTTC	CASSTSGRAYEQYF
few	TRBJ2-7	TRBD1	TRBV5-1	TGCGCCAGCAGCCACAGTCCCGGACAGGGAGGCTACGAGCAGTACTTC	CASSHSPGQGGYEQYF
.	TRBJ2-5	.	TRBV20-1	TGCAGTGCTAGAGTAGCCGGGACCCAGTACTTC	CSARVAGTQYF
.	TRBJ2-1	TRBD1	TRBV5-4	TGTGCCAGCAGCTCCGGACAGGGAGTATCCTACAATGAGCAGTTCTTC	CASSSGQGVSYNEQFF
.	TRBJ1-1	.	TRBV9	TGTGCCAGCAGCGGCTCACCCGGGACTGAAGCTTTCTTT	CASSGSPGTEAFF
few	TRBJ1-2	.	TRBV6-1	TGTGCCAGCAGTGAATCTCCAGGGGAGTATGGCTACACCTTC	CASSESPGEYGYTF
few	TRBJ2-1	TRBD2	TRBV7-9	TGTGCCAGCGCGACGAGCGGGAGATACAATGAGCAGTTCTTC	CASATSGRYNEQFF
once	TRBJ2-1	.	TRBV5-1	TGCGCCAGCAGCTTGTATTCGCGGTCCACCTCCTACAATGAGCAGTTCTTC	CASSLYSRSTSYNEQFF
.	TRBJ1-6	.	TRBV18	TGTGCCAGCTCACCCTCTCGCCGAATCGGTTCACCCCTCCACTTT	CASSPSRRIGSPLHF
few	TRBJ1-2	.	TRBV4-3	TGCGCCAGCAGCCAAGGGGGAGAGGCGGGGGGCGCGAACTATGGCTACACCTTC	CASSQGGEAGGANYGYTF